This T cell receptor (beta chain) was observed in a study of shared clonotypes between healthy human individuals. The study's findings and limits: Memory subsets had estimated richness that was generally smaller than that of naive subsets. Sorted-subset sequencing, rarefaction showed, was incomplete despite large depth.

This clone was picked up a small number of times. Antigen: not known. Libraries were prepared by immunoSEQ multiplex PCR; TCRdb keeps only in-frame clonotypes and omits some of them. Of hundreds of thousands of clones listed, less than 80% are singletons. Trimming took off 4 bases at V and 1 base at J, with 13 bases between the two ends. CDR1 and CDR2 (germline): SGHDT, YYEEEE. The length of the CDR3 is 15 residues. The TCR sequence derives from a woman younger than 45 in good health. This chain links TRBV5-6 with TRBJ2-3; D gene unclear. Sequencing was performed on memory CD4+ T cells sorted from blood. The subset was: CD45RA-negative fraction. CDR3 nucleotides: TGTGCCAGCAGCCAAAACTATAGGGGCACAGATACGCAGTATTTT. This sequence encodes CASSQNYRGTDTQYF.